This T cell receptor (beta chain) was recovered during a study of T-cell memory formation after mild COVID-19. General study points: Prior to infection, memory already included some responding clones, suggesting cross-reactive memory joined.

Trimming stripped 4 bases from V and 1 base from J, with 12 bases between. Per germline, CDR1 SGHVS and CDR2 FNYEAQ. The CDR3 has 15 amino acids. This clonotype was counted many times. The antigen is undetermined. Amplification by 5'RACE using constant-segment primers produced TCR alpha and TCR beta cDNA libraries that carried sample barcodes and UMIs. TCRdb reanalysed the 5' RACE reads using MiXCR and keeps one entry per CDR3 protein. The table lists fewer than 15,000 distinct CDR3 sequences, around 12% of them singletons. J is TRBJ2-3 and V is TRBV7-6; maybe TRBD2 (5 bases). The clonotype comes from an adult woman who had mild COVID-19 (a few samples of this study predate the infection). Cell type and time point are not known. The specimen was PBMCs or a T cell subset sorted from them (not recorded which). As DNA, the CDR3 is TGTGCCAGCAGCTCCCCTAGCCCCGGCACAGATACGCAGTATTTT. Translation gives CASSSPSPGTDTQYF. Using reference TRBV7-6 and TRBJ2-3 for the parts outside the CDR3, the full variable domain is GAGVSQSPRYKVTKRGQDVALRCDPISGHVSLYWYRQALGQGPEFLTYFNYEAQQDKSGLPNDRFSAERPEGSISTLTIQRTEQRDSAMYRCASSSPSPGTDTQYFGPGTRLTVL.